This T cell receptor (beta chain) was profiled in a study of cytomegalovirus exposure and HLA in healthy donors. Findings of the study overall: In vitro checks showed that a few CMV-associated chains really do target CMV antigens.

Concerning this clone: Its antigen remains unknown.

Assay used: immunoSEQ multiplex PCR; TCRdb lists only in-frame clones, some missing. Of 150,000 to 200,000 clones in the sample, roughly nine tenths were seen once. Sample: PBMCs. The sequence came from a man aged 18 to 29 in good health and CMV-seropositive.

The CDR3 sequence is CASSRTTTSYEQYF. As DNA, the CDR3 is TGTGCCAGCAGCCGCACGACGACTTCCTACGAGCAGTACTTC. The gene calls are TRBV6-5 and TRBJ2-7; D ambiguous. Germline loops: CDR1 MNHEY, CDR2 SVGAGI. This CDR3 has 14 amino acids. The germline V and J ends were trimmed by 6 bases and 1 base, with 13 bases remaining between them.